This passage covers 27 T cell receptor beta chains from one sample sequenced in a study of T cell responses to AZD1222 COVID-19 vaccine. Profiling relied on immunoSEQ multiplex PCR, and the TCRdb table lists in-frame clones only, not all of them. Found here are 170,000 or so clones, around 87% of them singletons; the top ten hold about 2.5%. The specimen was peripheral blood, collected on day 0 of AZD1222 vaccination. The receptors come from an adult in good health.

This chain joins TRBV7-9 and TRBJ1-4; D unresolved. From germline, CDR1 is SEHNR and CDR2 FQNEAQ (reference sequence). Trimming left V 2 bases short and J 2 bases short, with 6 bases between. CDR3 length equals 14 residues. CDR3 nucleotides: TGTGCCAGCAGCTTATCACTTACTAATGAAAAACTGTTTTTT. Its translation is CASSLSLTNEKLFF.

The chain has TRBV4-1 and TRBJ2-1, with D uncertain. Trimming removed 0 bases from V and 0 bases from J, with 12 bases in between. Per germline, CDR1 MGHRA and CDR2 YSYEKL. This CDR3 has 17 amino acids. Written as DNA, the CDR3 is TGCGCCAGCAGCCAAGACCTTATCAGGAGCTCCTACAATGAGCAGTTCTTC. Translation: CASSQDLIRSSYNEQFF.

The chain uses TRBV7-9 and TRBJ2-3; 12 positions agree with TRBD2. V gave up 2 bases and J gave up 4 bases; unmatched junction bases: 7. The CDR3 runs 17 residues. Germline assignment: CDR1 SEHNR and CDR2 FQNEAQ (reference sequence). This CDR3 is CASSLWSSGRAADTQYF. The CDR3 DNA sequence: TGTGCCAGCAGCTTATGGTCTAGCGGGAGGGCCGCAGATACGCAGTATTTT.

The rearrangement links TRBV5-5 to TRBJ1-5, with D possibly TRBD1 on 6 matching bases. V lost 2 bases and J lost 3, with 12 bases in between. The CDR3 spans 15 residues. CDR1 SGHKS and CDR2 YYEKEE come from the germline V gene (reference sequence). CDR3: CASSFNRDTNQPQHF. The CDR3 DNA reads as TGTGCCAGCAGCTTCAACCGGGACACCAATCAGCCCCAGCATTTT.

This chain links TRBV5-1 with TRBJ1-1; D is perhaps TRBD1 (5 bases). CDR3 length: 17 residues. Germline V gene lookup returns CDR1 SGHRS and CDR2 YFSETQ. The V end lost 1 base, the J end lost 2 bases, and 18 bases lay between the germline ends. Written as DNA, the CDR3 is TGCGCCAGCAGCTTGTATTCCGTTGGGGCCCTCAACACTGAAGCTTTCTTT. Residues: CASSLYSVGALNTEAFF.

This clone appeared a few times. The chain links TRBV2 to TRBJ2-7, with 10 nucleotides matching TRBD2. Looked up from germline, CDR1 is SNHLY and CDR2 is FYNNEI. V lost 8 bases to trimming and J lost 5 bases; unmatched junction nucleotides: 6. CDR3 size: 13 residues. As DNA, the CDR3 is TGTGCCAGCGGTAGACTAGCGGGCCACGAGCAGTACTTC. Amino acids: CASGRLAGHEQYF. The full variable domain, with the rest looked up from reference TRBV2 and TRBJ2-7, is EPEVTQTPSHQVTQMGQEVILRCVPISNHLYFYWYRQILGQKVEFLVSFYNNEISEKSEIFDDQFSVERPDGSNFTLKIRSTKLEDSAMYFCASGRLAGHEQYFGPGTRLTVT.

The chain carries TRBV4-2 and TRBJ2-1; D gene uncertain. V was cut by 0 bases and J by 8 bases, with 5 bases left in between. The CDR3 is 12 residues long. Germline V CDR1 and CDR2: LGHNA, YNFKEQ. Written as DNA, the CDR3 is TGTGCCAGCAGCCAAGACATGGATGAGCAGTTCTTC. Amino acids: CASSQDMDEQFF.

The chain carries TRBV4-1 and TRBJ2-1; maybe TRBD2 (5 bases). Germline CDR1 reads MGHRA; CDR2 reads YSYEKL. The germline V and J ends were trimmed by 0 bases and 10 bases, with 7 bases remaining between them. This CDR3 is 12 amino acids long. The CDR3, as DNA: TGCGCCAGCAGCCAAGATCGAGGGGAGCAGTTCTTC. It yields the protein CASSQDRGEQFF.

The chain links TRBV28 to TRBJ1-4; D ambiguous. Germline CDR1 and CDR2: MDHEN and SYDVKM. The ends were cut back, 5 bases at V and 7 bases at J, with 14 bases in the middle. The CDR3 is 14 residues long. This chain's CDR3 is CASSDHGISEKLFF. CDR3 nucleotides: TGTGCCAGCAGTGACCACGGGATAAGTGAAAAACTGTTTTTT.

This sequence joins TRBV7-7 and TRBJ1-5; tentative D call: TRBD1 (5 bases). V was shortened by 0 bases and J by 2 bases, with 5 bases between the two germline ends. Germline V gene data show CDR1 as SSHAT and CDR2 as FNYEAQ (reference sequence). This CDR3 comprises 14 residues. CDR3 amino acids: CASSLAGRNQPQHF. DNA for the CDR3: TGTGCCAGCAGCTTAGCGGGGCGCAATCAGCCCCAGCATTTT.

In this sample, this clone turned up once. V and J are TRBV7-9 and TRBJ1-3; D is uncertain. Trimming removed 2 bases at V and 0 bases at J, with 8 bases between. Germline CDR1 is SEHNR and CDR2 is FQNEAQ (reference sequence). This CDR3 comprises 15 residues. The DNA of the CDR3 is TGTGCCAGCAGCTTACCAGGATCCTCTGGAAACACCATATATTTT. Amino acid sequence: CASSLPGSSGNTIYF.

This clone was picked up a small number of times. CDR3 DNA sequence: TGTGCCATCAGTGGACTAGCGGGAGACAATGAGCAGTTCTTC. The encoded protein is CAISGLAGDNEQFF. This chain connects TRBV10-3 to TRBJ2-1; TRBD2 matches 12 bases. V gave up 4 bases and J gave up 5 bases; unmatched junction bases: 0. CDR1 is ENHRY and CDR2 is SYGVKD in the germline V gene. The CDR3 extends over 14 amino acids.

The chain combines TRBV6-6 with TRBJ2-7; TRBD2 agrees at 9 bases. The CDR3 covers 15 residues. V lost 4 bases, J lost 6 bases, and 10 bases stayed unmatched. Germline V CDR1 and CDR2: MNHNY, SVGAGI (reference sequence). CDR3 protein: CASSSGAGGPGEQYF. The CDR3 DNA reads TGTGCCAGCAGTTCCGGGGCGGGAGGGCCTGGCGAGCAGTACTTC.

The chain employs TRBV30 and TRBJ1-1; TRBD1 matches at 8 bases. Germline trimming cut 4 bases from V and 5 bases from J; bases unmatched to any gene: 9. Germline CDR1 is GTSNPN and CDR2 is SVGIG (reference sequence). This CDR3 is built from 14 residues. CDR3 DNA sequence: TGTGCCTGGACCCTAATCAGGGGGCGAACTGAAGCTTTCTTT. Translating it yields CAWTLIRGRTEAFF.

The chain is built from TRBV28 and TRBJ1-2; 12 nucleotides align to TRBD1. Germline CDR1 MDHEN, CDR2 SYDVKM. Germline trimming cut 6 bases from V and 4 bases from J; bases unmatched to any gene: 3. The CDR3 sequence is 14 residues long. CDR3 sequence (DNA): TGTGCCAGCAGGTCGGGACAGGGGGCCTATGGCTACACCTTC. Its translation is CASRSGQGAYGYTF.

The V call is TRBV3-1 (or the pseudogene TRBV3-2), the J call TRBJ2-3; TRBD2 might be the D (5 bases). V gave up 1 base and J gave up 2 bases, with 16 bases separating them. Germline CDR1 reads LGHDT; CDR2 reads YNNKEL (reference sequence). This CDR3 region has 17 residues. The CDR3 DNA follows: TGTGCCAGCAGCCAAGCGCAGGCGGGTTATTACACAGATACGCAGTATTTT. It yields the protein CASSQAQAGYYTDTQYF.

V usage is TRBV19 and J usage is TRBJ2-2; D might be TRBD2 (6 bases). Germline values: CDR1 LNHDA, CDR2 SQIVND (reference sequence). The CDR3 contains 14 residues. Deletions cut 3 bases from V and 8 bases from J, with 13 bases between. The CDR3 bases are TGTGCCAGTAGTATGGGGACGGCGGGAGGGGAGCTGTTTTTT. It yields the protein CASSMGTAGGELFF.

This clone was seen just once. This CDR3 reads CASSFQHGGYEQYF. The CDR3 DNA reads TGTGCCAGCAGTTTTCAGCATGGGGGCTACGAGCAGTACTTC. V usage is TRBV27 and J usage is TRBJ2-7; the D gene could be TRBD1 or TRBD2 (5 bases each). CDR3 length: 14 amino acids. V lost 3 bases to trimming and J lost 3 bases, with 12 bases between them. The V gene's germline CDR1 is MNHEY and CDR2 SMNVEV (reference sequence).

The CDR3 reads CASSLVPTGDRNYGYTF. CDR3 sequence (DNA): TGTGCCAGCAGTTTGGTCCCGACAGGGGACAGAAACTATGGCTACACCTTC. The rearrangement uses TRBV27 and TRBJ1-2, with 8 bases matching TRBD1. The CDR3 has 17 residues. Germline loops: CDR1 MNHEY, CDR2 SMNVEV (reference sequence). The trim removed 3 bases at V and 2 bases at J, leaving 11 bases unmatched.

The chain is built from TRBV5-1 and TRBJ2-1, with a possible D match to TRBD2 (6 bases). V lost 5 bases to trimming and J lost 7 bases, with 7 bases between them. Germline assignment: CDR1 SGHRS and CDR2 YFSETQ. CDR3 size: 11 residues. As DNA, the CDR3 is TGCGCCAGCAGTGGGGGGAATGAGCAGTTCTTC. Protein: CASSGGNEQFF.

V gene TRBV9 combines with J gene TRBJ1-1; the match to TRBD1 covers 7 bases. Germline CDR1 and CDR2: SGDLS and YYNGEE. The V and J ends lost 2 bases and 4 bases, in that order; junction bases with no gene match: 2. This CDR3 is built from 13 residues. CDR3 in DNA: TGTGCCAGCAGCGTTGACAGGGCCACTGAAGCTTTCTTT. Protein product: CASSVDRATEAFF.

This clone showed up just once. V gene TRBV7-9 combines with J gene TRBJ1-4, with D possibly being TRBD1 (5 bases). This CDR3 spans 16 amino acids. V was pared by 0 bases and J by 4 bases, with 12 bases between. Germline CDR1 reads SEHNR; CDR2 reads FQNEAQ (reference sequence). DNA of the CDR3: TGTGCCAGCAGCTTAGCGCGAGGGGCCGTTAATGAAAAACTGTTTTTT. Protein product: CASSLARGAVNEKLFF. Looking up the rest from reference TRBV7-9 and TRBJ1-4 gives the full variable domain: DTGVSQNPRHKITKRGQNVTFRCDPISEHNRLYWYRQTLGQGPEFLTYFQNEAQLEKSRLLSDRFSAERPKGSFSTLEIQRTEQGDSAMYLCASSLARGAVNEKLFFGSGTQLSVL.

The chain joins TRBV24-1 to TRBJ1-5, with a possible D match to TRBD1 (5 bases). CDR3 length: 15 residues. The V end lost 3 bases, the J end lost 5 bases, and 13 bases lay between the germline ends. CDR1 is KGHDR, CDR2 SFDVKD, per germline. The CDR3 sequence is CATSDPKGLHQPQHF. The DNA of the CDR3 is TGTGCCACCAGTGATCCAAAGGGACTTCATCAGCCCCAGCATTTT.

This sequence joins TRBV7-8 and TRBJ1-2; possible D gene TRBD1, 5 bases. With 5 bases removed from V and 5 bases from J, the gap between germline ends came to 12 bases. This CDR3 is built from 13 residues. Germline assignment: CDR1 SGHVS and CDR2 FQNEAQ. The CDR3 region is CASSLRDPYGYTF. DNA for the CDR3: TGTGCCAGCAGCCTGCGGGACCCGTATGGCTACACCTTC.

In its sample, this clone was seen once. The chain employs TRBV10-3 and TRBJ1-1; 9 positions match TRBD1. Germline loops: CDR1 ENHRY, CDR2 SYGVKD. The CDR3 runs to 11 residues. V lost 11 bases to trimming and J lost 6 bases; unmatched junction nucleotides: 4. DNA of the CDR3: TGTGCCGCGAGACAGGGGGCTGAAGCTTTCTTT. Translated: CAARQGAEAFF.

This clone has just a few counts. The chain uses TRBV4-2 and TRBJ2-1; D is uncertain. Germline CDR1 reads LGHNA; CDR2 reads YNFKEQ. The CDR3 covers 16 residues. V lost 3 bases, J lost 0 bases, and 12 bases lay in between. The CDR3 protein is CASSQAHSSSYNEQFF. DNA of the CDR3: TGTGCCAGCAGCCAGGCCCATTCGAGCTCCTACAATGAGCAGTTCTTC.

The V gene is TRBV5-1, the J gene TRBJ1-1; D is ambiguous. In germline, CDR1 is SGHRS, CDR2 YFSETQ. The V end was cut by 4 bases, the J end by 6 bases, with 16 bases between. There are 14 residues in the CDR3. CDR3 DNA: TGCGCCAGCAGCGTGGACCCGATGGGCCCTGAAGCTTTCTTT. It is translated as CASSVDPMGPEAFF.